The next 28 T cell receptor beta chains were all read from a single sample in a study of cytomegalovirus exposure and HLA in healthy donors. Primers: 60 Vbeta forward and 13 Jbeta reverse. Here immunoSEQ multiplex PCR was the method, and the copy in TCRdb shows in-frame clones only, minus some. The repertoire holds more than 85,000 clones, with over 70% as singletons. The sample consisted of PBMCs. The source is a boy aged 5 to 17 in good health and CMV-seronegative.

V usage is TRBV27 and J usage is TRBJ1-2; perhaps TRBD1 as D (5 bases). CDR1 and CDR2 (germline): MNHEY, SMNVEV (reference sequence). The CDR3 contains 15 residues. V lost 7 bases to trimming and J lost 5 bases, with 20 bases between them. The CDR3 sequence: CASKVAGGAGYGYTF. CDR3 DNA sequence: TGTGCCAGCAAAGTGGCCGGAGGGGCCGGTTATGGCTACACCTTC.

J is TRBJ1-2 and V is TRBV28; 7 nucleotides agree with TRBD1. This CDR3 comprises 14 residues. Germline V CDR1 and CDR2: MDHEN, SYDVKM. With V trimmed by 5 bases and J by 4 bases, 7 bases remained unmatched. CDR3 in DNA: TGTGCCAGCAGTATCCGGACAGGAATCTATGGCTACACCTTC. It is translated as CASSIRTGIYGYTF.

The chain has TRBV4-1 and TRBJ1-1; D ambiguous. The V gene's germline CDR1 is MGHRA and CDR2 YSYEKL. The V and J ends lost 2 bases and 7 bases respectively, with 14 bases between them. The CDR3 is made up of 14 amino acids. The CDR3 protein is CASSQLAGRNEAFF. In DNA form, the CDR3 reads TGCGCCAGCAGCCAACTAGCCGGACGGAATGAAGCTTTCTTT.

The V gene is TRBV10-3, the J gene TRBJ2-7; D may be TRBD1 (6 bases). Germline CDR1 ENHRY, CDR2 SYGVKD. This CDR3 is built from 15 residues. V was trimmed by 2 bases and J by 2 bases, leaving 13 bases between them. The CDR3 nucleotides are TGTGCCATCAGTGAGGCACGGCAGGGGACCTACGAGCAGTACTTC. Protein sequence: CAISEARQGTYEQYF.

The rearrangement links TRBV7-9 to TRBJ2-1; 8 positions agree with TRBD2. Looked up from germline, CDR1 is SEHNR and CDR2 is FQNEAQ (reference sequence). Trimming at V came to 10 bases and at J to 12 bases, leaving 14 bases not matched to a gene. The CDR3 sequence is 13 residues long. CDR3 protein: CATTQGRAGGQFF. The CDR3 DNA reads TGTGCCACCACCCAGGGCAGGGCGGGAGGGCAGTTCTTC.

The chain has TRBV4-2 and TRBJ1-1; D gene unclear. The germline CDR1 and CDR2 sequences are LGHNA and YNFKEQ. Trimming took 0 bases from V and 1 from J, leaving 12 bases between them. The CDR3 covers 16 residues. The CDR3 reads CASSQDQSDRNTEAFF. CDR3 in DNA: TGTGCCAGCAGCCAAGATCAGAGCGATCGGAACACTGAAGCTTTCTTT.

The sample holds one count of this clone. As DNA, the CDR3 is TGTGCCAGCAGTTTATCCAGGGCCTTGGGAGCTTTCTTT. Translation gives CASSLSRALGAFF. This chain uses TRBV28 with TRBJ1-1; TRBD1 might be the D (5 bases). The CDR3 has 13 residues. CDR1 and CDR2 (germline): MDHEN, SYDVKM. Between the trimmed V and J ends, which lost 1 base and 10 bases, there was a span of 13 bases.

The chain carries TRBV7-2 and TRBJ1-1, with D perhaps TRBD1 (6 bases). The CDR3 is 15 amino acids. Germline V gene lookup returns CDR1 SGHTA and CDR2 FQGNSA. V was pared by 3 bases and J by 1 base, with 12 bases between. The CDR3 DNA reads TGTGCCAGCAGCTTGGGGGCTAGACAGAACACTGAAGCTTTCTTT. Its translation is CASSLGARQNTEAFF. The whole variable domain, remainder taken from reference TRBV7-2 and TRBJ1-1, is GAGVSQSPSNKVTEKGKDVELRCDPISGHTALYWYRQSLGQGLEFLIYFQGNSAPDKSGLPSDRFSAERTGGSVSTLTIQRTQQEDSAVYLCASSLGARQNTEAFFGQGTRLTVV.

This clone has a single count. The chain uses TRBV6-6 and TRBJ1-1, with D possibly matching TRBD1 (5 bases). Between the trimmed V and J ends, which lost 7 bases and 1 base, there was a span of 16 bases. The CDR3 runs to 15 residues. Germline CDR1 reads MNHNY; CDR2 reads SVGAGI (reference sequence). CDR3 sequence: CASNLGEGKNTEAFF. The CDR3, as DNA: TGTGCCAGCAACTTAGGGGAAGGAAAGAACACTGAAGCTTTCTTT.

The J gene is TRBJ1-5, the V gene TRBV7-9, with a weak D call TRBD1 (6 bases). The V gene lost 1 base and the J gene lost 5 bases, with 12 bases spanning the gap. Germline assignment: CDR1 SEHNR and CDR2 FQNEAQ (reference sequence). The CDR3 loop spans 15 amino acids. The CDR3 DNA follows: TGTGCCAGCAGCTTAGGCCCACAGGGCGATCAGCCCCAGCATTTT. It yields the protein CASSLGPQGDQPQHF.

This clone was seen only once. The chain uses TRBV29-1 and TRBJ2-7, with D possibly being TRBD1 (5 bases). The V end lost 0 bases, the J end lost 7 bases, and 10 bases lay between the germline ends. The germline CDR1 and CDR2 sequences are SQVTM and ANQGSEA. The CDR3 totals 12 residues. The CDR3 DNA is TGCAGCGTTGAAGATAACAGGAGAGAGCAGTACTTC. Amino acids: CSVEDNRREQYF.

The CDR3 DNA reads TGTGCCAGCAGCTTAGCGAAGGGACAGGGCAACAATGAGCAGTTCTTC. Translation gives CASSLAKGQGNNEQFF. This chain joins TRBV7-6 and TRBJ2-1; 9 bases agree with TRBD1. The germline V gene has CDR1 SGHVS and CDR2 FNYEAQ. Germline trimming cut 0 bases from V and 5 bases from J; bases unmatched to any gene: 5. This CDR3 has 16 residues.

The chain is built from TRBV25-1 and TRBJ2-1, with D perhaps TRBD1 (5 bases). The V gene's germline CDR1 is MGHDK and CDR2 SYGVNS. V was clipped by 3 bases and J by 7 bases, with 7 bases between them. This CDR3 has 12 residues. CDR3 residues: CASSDRGNEQFF. CDR3 bases: TGTGCCAGCAGTGATAGGGGTAATGAGCAGTTCTTC.

This clone was counted between two and nine times. The V gene is TRBV6-5, the J gene TRBJ2-2; no clear D gene. The CDR3 is 14 amino acids. With 6 bases removed from V and 5 bases from J, the gap between germline ends came to 13 bases. The germline V gene has CDR1 MNHEY and CDR2 SVGAGI. CDR3 bases: TGTGCCAGCAGGAATACAGCCGCGACCGGGGAGCTGTTTTTT. Its translation: CASRNTAATGELFF.

This clone was seen only once. The chain recombines TRBV7-6 with TRBJ2-7, with D perhaps matching TRBD1 (6 bases). The V end lost 5 bases, the J end lost 0 bases, and 11 bases lay between the germline ends. The germline gives CDR1 SGHVS, CDR2 FNYEAQ. The CDR3 is 14 residues long. For the CDR3, the DNA is TGTGCCAGCAGCCACAGGGCGAGCTCCTACGAGCAGTACTTC. Protein product: CASSHRASSYEQYF.

This clone has only a few counts. CDR3 in amino acids: CASSRQGSSSGELFF. The DNA of the CDR3 is TGTGCCAGCAGCCGACAGGGGAGTTCAAGCGGGGAGCTGTTTTTT. This chain connects TRBV6-1 to TRBJ2-2; 8 nucleotides match TRBD1. Germline values: CDR1 MNHNS, CDR2 SASEGT. The CDR3 length is 15 residues. Trimming took 6 bases from V and 7 from J; bases not matched to a gene: 10.

The rearrangement joins TRBV7-2 to TRBJ1-2, with D maybe TRBD1 (6 bases). The CDR3 has 14 amino acids. Germline V gene data show CDR1 as SGHTA and CDR2 as FQGNSA. V was cut by 5 bases and J by 2 bases, with 12 bases left in between. The CDR3 protein is CASSLGGANYGYTF. The CDR3 bases are TGTGCCAGCAGCCTAGGGGGAGCGAACTATGGCTACACCTTC.

This chain links TRBV7-9 with TRBJ2-5; 8 nucleotides line up with TRBD2. CDR3 length: 14 residues. CDR1 is SEHNR, CDR2 FQNEAQ, per germline (reference sequence). V trimming: 5 bases; J trimming: 1 base; junction bases outside the gene matches: 3. The CDR3 nucleotides read TGTGCCAGCAGCCCTGGGACTAGCCAAGAGACCCAGTACTTC. It specifies CASSPGTSQETQYF.

The sample holds a few counts of this clone. The genes are TRBV5-1 and TRBJ1-6, with D tentatively TRBD1 (5 bases). The germline V gene has CDR1 SGHRS and CDR2 YFSETQ. This CDR3 contains 16 residues. V lost 0 bases and J lost 5, with 12 bases in between. CDR3 DNA sequence: TGCGCCAGCAGCTTGGTTGTCCCACAGGATAATTCACCCCTCCACTTT. Encoded protein: CASSLVVPQDNSPLHF.

The CDR3 loop reads CSARTASTDTQYF. CDR3 coding DNA: TGCAGCGCCAGGACAGCTAGCACAGATACGCAGTATTTT. V gene TRBV29-1 combines with J gene TRBJ2-3; D may be TRBD1 (6 bases). This CDR3 is 13 amino acids long. In germline, CDR1 is SQVTM, CDR2 ANQGSEA. Trimming took 7 bases from V and 0 from J, leaving 11 bases between them.

This clone was counted between two and nine times. The rearrangement links TRBV2 to TRBJ1-5; D may be TRBD1 (6 bases). The CDR3 spans 14 residues. Trimming left V 5 bases short and J 4 bases short, with 12 bases between. CDR1 is SNHLY and CDR2 is FYNNEI in the germline V gene. The CDR3 here is CASSLQGGNQPQHF. CDR3 coding DNA: TGTGCCAGCAGTCTACAGGGCGGAAATCAGCCCCAGCATTTT.

V gene TRBV7-6 combines with J gene TRBJ2-2; 7 bases are a match to TRBD2. J was trimmed by 0 bases and V by 5 bases; bases with no gene match: 6. The CDR3 contains 16 residues. The germline V gene encodes CDR1 SGHVS and CDR2 FNYEAQ. The CDR3 protein is CASSVLAGANTGELFF. As DNA, the CDR3 is TGTGCCAGCAGCGTCTTAGCGGGCGCGAACACCGGGGAGCTGTTTTTT.

The V call is TRBV7-8, the J call TRBJ2-7; TRBD1 might be the D (6 bases). Germline V lookup: CDR1 SGHVS, CDR2 FQNEAQ. This CDR3 spans 15 amino acids. V was clipped by 1 base and J by 3 bases, with 13 bases between them. This chain's CDR3 is CASSLGTGLGYEQYF. CDR3 bases: TGTGCCAGCAGCTTAGGCACAGGGTTGGGCTACGAGCAGTACTTC.

This sequence joins TRBV6-5 and TRBJ1-2; TRBD1 matches 8 bases. Germline CDR1 is MNHEY and CDR2 is SVGAGI. The V and J ends lost 4 bases and 7 bases, in that order; junction bases with no gene match: 5. The CDR3 has 13 amino acids. This CDR3 reads CASSSQGAGGYTF. The CDR3 DNA is TGTGCCAGCAGTTCCCAGGGGGCTGGTGGCTACACCTTC.

The rearrangement links TRBV28 to TRBJ1-2; 8 nucleotides align to TRBD1. Germline trimming cut 1 base from V and 3 bases from J; bases unmatched to any gene: 4. CDR1 is MDHEN, CDR2 SYDVKM, per germline. The CDR3 is made up of 15 amino acids. CDR3 in amino acids: CASSLLGTGDYGYTF. CDR3 nucleotide sequence: TGTGCCAGCAGTTTATTGGGGACAGGCGACTATGGCTACACCTTC.

This chain joins TRBV10-3 and TRBJ2-7; tentative D call: TRBD2 (6 bases). This CDR3 is built from 14 residues. V was shortened by 3 bases and J by 6 bases, with 15 bases between the two germline ends. From germline, CDR1 is ENHRY and CDR2 SYGVKD. The CDR3 DNA is TGTGCCATCAGTGATTGGGGGGTGTCAATCGAGCAGTACTTC. Translation gives CAISDWGVSIEQYF.

Here the CDR3 reads CASSTRLAGTGELFF. As DNA, the CDR3 is TGTGCCAGCAGTACGCGACTAGCGGGGACCGGGGAGCTGTTTTTT. The gene calls are TRBV6-5 and TRBJ2-2; 11 bases are shared with TRBD2. The V and J ends lost 5 bases and 5 bases, in that order; junction bases with no gene match: 4. Germline CDR1 MNHEY, CDR2 SVGAGI. This CDR3 spans 15 amino acids.

The chain is built from TRBV4-3 and TRBJ2-5, with 8 bases aligning to TRBD1. Germline CDR1 reads LGHNA; CDR2 reads YSLEER. V was clipped by 3 bases and J by 1 base; unmatched bases: 10. CDR3 size: 17 residues. The CDR3 spells CASSQFVTQGVQETQYF. The CDR3 DNA follows: TGCGCCAGCAGCCAGTTTGTGACACAGGGGGTCCAAGAGACCCAGTACTTC.